This T cell receptor (beta chain) was sequenced for a study of T cells in localized non-small cell lung cancer. Assay: immunoSEQ multiplex PCR; the TCRdb copy retains only in-frame clones and omits some. The sample holds 23,000 or so clones, roughly 90% seen once. Notes on the study in general: Elevated circulating T cell density in blood was associated with longer overall survival.

The germline V gene encodes CDR1 SGHKS and CDR2 YYEKEE (reference sequence). The CDR3 is 15 residues long. The V gene end was trimmed by 0 bases and the J gene end by 4 bases; junction bases not matched to a gene: 4. This clone was seen once. Antigen unknown. The clonotype was recovered from a man aged 35-69 years with stage III squamous cell lung carcinoma. Sequencing was performed on peripheral blood, taken before any cancer treatment. The J gene is TRBJ1-2, the V gene TRBV5-5; 9 nucleotides align to TRBD1. The CDR3 region is CASSLGGQGVYGYTF. The CDR3 nucleotides read TGTGCCAGCAGCTTGGGGGGACAGGGAGTCTATGGCTACACCTTC.